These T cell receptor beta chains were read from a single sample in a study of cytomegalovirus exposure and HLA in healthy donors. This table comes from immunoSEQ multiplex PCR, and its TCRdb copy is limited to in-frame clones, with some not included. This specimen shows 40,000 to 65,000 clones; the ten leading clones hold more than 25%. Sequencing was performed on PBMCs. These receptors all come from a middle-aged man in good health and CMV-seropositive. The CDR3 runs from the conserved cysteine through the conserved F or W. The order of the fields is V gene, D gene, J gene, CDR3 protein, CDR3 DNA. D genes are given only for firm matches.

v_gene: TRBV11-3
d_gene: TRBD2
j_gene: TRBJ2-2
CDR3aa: CASSSASGSMPGELFF
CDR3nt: TGTGCCAGCAGCTCCGCTAGCGGGAGTATGCCCGGGGAGCTGTTTTTT

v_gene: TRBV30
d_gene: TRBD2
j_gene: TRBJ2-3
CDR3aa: CAWSASGRVQYF
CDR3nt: TGTGCCTGGAGTGCTAGCGGGAGGGTGCAGTATTTT

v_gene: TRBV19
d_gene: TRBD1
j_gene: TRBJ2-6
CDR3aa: CASSLPTGTGANVLTF
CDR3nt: TGTGCCAGTAGTCTCCCGACAGGGACTGGGGCCAACGTCCTGACTTTC

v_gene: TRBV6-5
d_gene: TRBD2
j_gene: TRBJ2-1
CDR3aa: CASSSPGLALNEQFF
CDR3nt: TGTGCCAGCAGTTCCCCGGGACTAGCGTTAAATGAGCAGTTCTTC

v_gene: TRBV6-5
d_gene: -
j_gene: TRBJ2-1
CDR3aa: CASSYDRAGGEQFF
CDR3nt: TGTGCCAGCAGTTACGATCGCGCCGGTGGTGAGCAGTTCTTC

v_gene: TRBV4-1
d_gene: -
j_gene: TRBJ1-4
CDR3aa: CASSQGVAEKLFF
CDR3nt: TGCGCCAGCAGCCAAGGTGTCGCGGAAAAACTGTTTTTT

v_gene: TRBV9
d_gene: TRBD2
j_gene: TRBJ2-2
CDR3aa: CASSVGGSVTGELFF
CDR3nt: TGTGCCAGCAGCGTAGGCGGGAGCGTCACCGGGGAGCTGTTTTTT

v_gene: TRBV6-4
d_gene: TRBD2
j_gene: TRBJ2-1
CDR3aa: CASSEFSGSNNEQFF
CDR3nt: TGTGCCAGCAGTGAGTTTAGCGGGAGTAACAATGAGCAGTTCTTC

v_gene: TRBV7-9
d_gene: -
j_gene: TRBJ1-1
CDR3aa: CASSLTYRQVNTEAFF
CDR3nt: TGTGCCAGCAGCCTCACCTATAGACAGGTGAACACTGAAGCTTTCTTT

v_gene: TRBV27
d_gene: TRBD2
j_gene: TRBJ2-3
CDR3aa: CASRPGREADTQYF
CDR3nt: TGTGCCAGCAGGCCAGGGCGGGAGGCAGATACGCAGTATTTT

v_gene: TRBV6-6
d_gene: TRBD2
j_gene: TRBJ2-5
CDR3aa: CASSYSTSGSWETQYF
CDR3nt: TGTGCCAGCAGTTACTCTACTAGCGGGAGTTGGGAGACCCAGTACTTC

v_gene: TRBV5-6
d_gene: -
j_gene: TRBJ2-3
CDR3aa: CASTPSGRTDTQYF
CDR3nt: TGTGCCAGCACCCCCAGCGGACGCACAGATACGCAGTATTTT

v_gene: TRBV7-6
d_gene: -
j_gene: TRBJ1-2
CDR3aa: CASSPRANYGYTF
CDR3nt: TGTGCCAGCAGCCCGAGAGCTAACTATGGCTACACCTTC

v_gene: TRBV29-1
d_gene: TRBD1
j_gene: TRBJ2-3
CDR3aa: CSVILGQGPDTQYF
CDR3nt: TGCAGCGTTATCCTGGGACAGGGCCCCGATACGCAGTATTTT

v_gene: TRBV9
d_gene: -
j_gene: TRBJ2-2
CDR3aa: CASSAPPGAGELFF
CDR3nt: TGTGCCAGCAGCGCCCCCCCGGGGGCCGGGGAGCTGTTTTTT

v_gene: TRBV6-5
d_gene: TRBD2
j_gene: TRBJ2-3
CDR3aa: CASSGGATDTQYF
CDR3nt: TGTGCCAGCAGCGGGGGGGCCACAGATACGCAGTATTTT

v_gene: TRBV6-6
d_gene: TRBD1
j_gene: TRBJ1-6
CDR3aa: CASSRDRGNSPLHF
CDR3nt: TGTGCCAGCAGTCGGGACAGGGGTAATTCACCCCTCCACTTT

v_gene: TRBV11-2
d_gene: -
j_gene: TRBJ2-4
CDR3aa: CASSSRLAKNIQYF
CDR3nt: TGTGCCAGCAGCTCTAGACTAGCCAAAAACATTCAGTACTTC

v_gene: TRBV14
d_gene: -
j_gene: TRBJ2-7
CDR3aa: CASSSLGPLGEQYF
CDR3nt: TGTGCCAGCAGCTCCTTGGGGCCTTTGGGGGAGCAGTACTTC

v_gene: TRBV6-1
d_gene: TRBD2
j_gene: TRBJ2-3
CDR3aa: CASSSGSGTDTQYF
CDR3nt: TGTGCCAGCTCCAGCGGGAGCGGCACAGATACGCAGTATTTT

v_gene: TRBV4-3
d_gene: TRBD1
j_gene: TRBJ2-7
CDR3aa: CASSQEEGDSPYEQYF
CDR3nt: TGCGCCAGCAGCCAAGAGGAAGGGGACAGCCCCTACGAGCAGTACTTC

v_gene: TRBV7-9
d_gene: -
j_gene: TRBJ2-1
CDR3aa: CASSSRGGASYEQFF
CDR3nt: TGTGCCAGCAGCTCGAGGGGGGGGGCTTCCTATGAGCAGTTCTTC

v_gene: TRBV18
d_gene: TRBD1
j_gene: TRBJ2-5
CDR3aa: CASSPGQGETQYF
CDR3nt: TGTGCCAGCTCCCCGGGACAGGGGGAGACCCAGTACTTC

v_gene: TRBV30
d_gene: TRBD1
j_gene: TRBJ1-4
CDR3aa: CAWSGGQGANEKLFF
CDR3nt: TGTGCCTGGAGTGGAGGTCAGGGGGCTAATGAAAAACTGTTTTTT

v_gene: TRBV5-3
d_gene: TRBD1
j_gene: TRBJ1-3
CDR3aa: CARSIRTGGNTIYF
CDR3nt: TGTGCCAGAAGCATTCGGACAGGGGGAAACACCATATATTTT

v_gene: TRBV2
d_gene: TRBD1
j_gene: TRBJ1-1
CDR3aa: CAYRGGGAEAFF
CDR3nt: TGTGCCTACAGGGGGGGAGGGGCTGAAGCTTTCTTT

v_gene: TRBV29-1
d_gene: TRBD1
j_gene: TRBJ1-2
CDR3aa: CSVGTGIGDGYTF
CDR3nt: TGCAGCGTGGGGACAGGGATCGGGGATGGCTACACCTTC

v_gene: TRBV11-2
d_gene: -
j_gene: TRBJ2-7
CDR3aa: CASSWELGEQYF
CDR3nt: TGTGCCAGCAGCTGGGAGCTAGGCGAGCAGTACTTC

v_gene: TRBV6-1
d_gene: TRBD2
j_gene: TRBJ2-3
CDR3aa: CASSGQPGLAGGADTQYF
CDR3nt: TGTGCCAGCAGTGGACAACCGGGACTAGCGGGGGGGGCAGATACGCAGTATTTT

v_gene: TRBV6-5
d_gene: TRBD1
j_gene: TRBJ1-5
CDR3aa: CASRKQGFQPQHF
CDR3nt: TGTGCCAGCAGGAAACAGGGGTTTCAGCCCCAGCATTTT

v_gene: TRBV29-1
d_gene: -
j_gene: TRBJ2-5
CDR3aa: CSLTARGRGQETQYF
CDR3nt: TGCAGCCTGACCGCCCGGGGGAGGGGGCAAGAGACCCAGTACTTC

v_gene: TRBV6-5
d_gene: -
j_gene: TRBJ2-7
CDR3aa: CASSLNYRVNEQYF
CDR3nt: TGTGCCAGCAGCCTCAACTACAGGGTAAACGAGCAGTACTTC

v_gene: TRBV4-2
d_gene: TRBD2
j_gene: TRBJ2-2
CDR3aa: CASSQATGTSSGELFF
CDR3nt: TGTGCCAGCAGCCAAGCCACCGGGACTAGCTCCGGGGAGCTGTTTTTT

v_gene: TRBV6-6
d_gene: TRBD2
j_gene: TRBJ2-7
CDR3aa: CASGGGAPYEQYF
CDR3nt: TGTGCCAGCGGCGGGGGGGCCCCCTACGAGCAGTACTTC

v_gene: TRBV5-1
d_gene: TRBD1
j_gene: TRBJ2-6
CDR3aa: CASSPIPGGAVGANVLTF
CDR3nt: TGCGCCAGCAGCCCGATCCCAGGGGGCGCGGTTGGGGCCAACGTCCTGACTTTC

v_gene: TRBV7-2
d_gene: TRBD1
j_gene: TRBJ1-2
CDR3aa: CASSLYGTGTYGYTF
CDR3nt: TGTGCCAGCAGCTTATATGGGACAGGGACCTATGGCTACACCTTC

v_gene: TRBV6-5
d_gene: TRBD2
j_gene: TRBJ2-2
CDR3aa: CASSLGGGNTGELFF
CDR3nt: TGTGCCAGCAGCCTCGGGGGGGGTAACACCGGGGAGCTGTTTTTT

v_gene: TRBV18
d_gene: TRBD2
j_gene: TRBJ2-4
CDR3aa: CASSQAQASGNIQYF
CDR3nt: TGTGCCAGCTCACAGGCCCAGGCTAGCGGAAACATTCAGTACTTC

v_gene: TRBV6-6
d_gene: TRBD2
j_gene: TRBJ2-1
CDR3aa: CASSHRAGGSYNEQFF
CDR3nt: TGTGCCAGCAGCCACCGAGCGGGAGGCTCCTACAATGAGCAGTTCTTC

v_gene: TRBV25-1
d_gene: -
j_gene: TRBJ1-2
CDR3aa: CASSEPGGLYGYTF
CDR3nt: TGTGCCAGCAGTGAACCGGGGGGGCTATATGGCTACACCTTC

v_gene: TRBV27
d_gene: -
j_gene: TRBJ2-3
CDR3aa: CASSMGGTGTDTQYF
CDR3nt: TGTGCCAGCAGTATGGGCGGGACGGGCACAGATACGCAGTATTTT

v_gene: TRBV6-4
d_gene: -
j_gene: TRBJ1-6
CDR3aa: CASRSSYNSPLHF
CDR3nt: TGTGCCAGCAGGAGCTCCTATAATTCACCCCTCCACTTT

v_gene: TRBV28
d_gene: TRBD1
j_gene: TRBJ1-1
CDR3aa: CASSVGDSFLAEAFF
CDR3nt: TGTGCCAGCAGTGTGGGGGACAGTTTCCTCGCTGAAGCTTTCTTT

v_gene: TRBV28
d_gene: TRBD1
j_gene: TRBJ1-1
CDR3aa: CASSSGQGGEAFF
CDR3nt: TGTGCCAGCAGTTCGGGACAGGGTGGAGAAGCTTTCTTT

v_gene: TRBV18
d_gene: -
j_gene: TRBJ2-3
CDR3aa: CASSPPRTGTDTQYF
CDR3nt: TGTGCCAGCTCACCCCCGCGTACCGGCACAGATACGCAGTATTTT

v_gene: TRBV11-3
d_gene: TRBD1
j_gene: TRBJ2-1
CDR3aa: CASSGQVDNEQFF
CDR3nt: TGTGCCAGCAGTGGACAGGTGGACAATGAGCAGTTCTTC

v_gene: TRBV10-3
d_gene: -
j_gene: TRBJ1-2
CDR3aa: CAISEQGYYGYTF
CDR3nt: TGTGCCATCAGTGAGCAGGGGTATTATGGCTACACCTTC

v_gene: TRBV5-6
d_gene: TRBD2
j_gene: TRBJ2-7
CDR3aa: CASSFRLAGAAYEQYF
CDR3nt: TGTGCCAGCAGCTTCCGACTAGCGGGGGCCGCCTACGAGCAGTACTTC

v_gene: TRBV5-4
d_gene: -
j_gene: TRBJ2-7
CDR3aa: CASSVGVTAAYEQYF
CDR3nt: TGTGCCAGCAGCGTCGGGGTGACTGCGGCCTACGAGCAGTACTTC

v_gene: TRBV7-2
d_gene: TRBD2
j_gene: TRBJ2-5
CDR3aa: CASSSALLALKTQYF
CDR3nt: TGTGCCAGCAGCTCCGCATTACTAGCGTTAAAGACCCAGTACTTC

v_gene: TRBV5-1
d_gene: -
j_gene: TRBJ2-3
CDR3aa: CASGDSDTDTQYF
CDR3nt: TGCGCCAGCGGCGACTCGGACACAGATACGCAGTATTTT

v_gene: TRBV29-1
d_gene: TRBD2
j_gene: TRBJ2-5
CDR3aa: CSVDSRRLAGLQETQYF
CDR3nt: TGCAGCGTTGATAGTCGGAGGCTAGCGGGTTTACAAGAGACCCAGTACTTC